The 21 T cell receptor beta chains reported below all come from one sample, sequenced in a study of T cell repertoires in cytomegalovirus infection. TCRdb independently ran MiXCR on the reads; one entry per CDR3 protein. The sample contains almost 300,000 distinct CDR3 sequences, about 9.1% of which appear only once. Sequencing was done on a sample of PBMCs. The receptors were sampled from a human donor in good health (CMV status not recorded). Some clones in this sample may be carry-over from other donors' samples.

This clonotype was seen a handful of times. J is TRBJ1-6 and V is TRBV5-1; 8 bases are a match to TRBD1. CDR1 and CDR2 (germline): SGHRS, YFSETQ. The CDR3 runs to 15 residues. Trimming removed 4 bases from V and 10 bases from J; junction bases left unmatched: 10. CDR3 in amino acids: CASSRGQGQGSPLHF. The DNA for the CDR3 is TGCGCCAGCAGCCGCGGACAGGGTCAAGGATCACCCCTCCACTTT.

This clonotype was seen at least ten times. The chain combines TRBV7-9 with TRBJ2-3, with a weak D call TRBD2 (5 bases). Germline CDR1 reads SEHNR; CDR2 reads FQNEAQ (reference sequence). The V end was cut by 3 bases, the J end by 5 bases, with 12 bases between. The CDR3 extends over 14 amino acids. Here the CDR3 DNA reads TGTGCCAGCAGCTTTGACTACGAAGAAGATACGCAGTATTTT. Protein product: CASSFDYEEDTQYF.

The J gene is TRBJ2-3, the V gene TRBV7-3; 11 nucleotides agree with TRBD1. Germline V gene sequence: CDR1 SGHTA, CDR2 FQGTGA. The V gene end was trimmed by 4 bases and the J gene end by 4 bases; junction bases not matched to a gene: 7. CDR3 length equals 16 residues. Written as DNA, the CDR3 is TGTGCCAGCAGCTCCCTCGGACAGGGGGCTGCAGATACGCAGTATTTT. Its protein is CASSSLGQGAADTQYF.

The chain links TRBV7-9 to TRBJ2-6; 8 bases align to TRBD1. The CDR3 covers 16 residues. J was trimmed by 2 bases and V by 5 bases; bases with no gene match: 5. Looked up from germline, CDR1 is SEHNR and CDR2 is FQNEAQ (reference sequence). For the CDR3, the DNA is TGTGCCAGCAGCCACCCGGGACAGGCTGGGGCCAACGTCCTGACTTTC. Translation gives CASSHPGQAGANVLTF. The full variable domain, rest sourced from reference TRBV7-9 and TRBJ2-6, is DTGVSQNPRHKITKRGQNVTFRCDPISEHNRLYWYRQTLGQGPEFLTYFQNEAQLEKSRLLSDRFSAERPKGSFSTLEIQRTEQGDSAMYLCASSHPGQAGANVLTFGAGSRLTVL.

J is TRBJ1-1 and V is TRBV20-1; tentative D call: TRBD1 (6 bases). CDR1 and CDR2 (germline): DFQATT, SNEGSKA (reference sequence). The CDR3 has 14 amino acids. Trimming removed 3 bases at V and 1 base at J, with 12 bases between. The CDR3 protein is CSARRGGQNTEAFF. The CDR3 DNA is TGCAGTGCTAGGCGTGGGGGCCAGAACACTGAAGCTTTCTTT.

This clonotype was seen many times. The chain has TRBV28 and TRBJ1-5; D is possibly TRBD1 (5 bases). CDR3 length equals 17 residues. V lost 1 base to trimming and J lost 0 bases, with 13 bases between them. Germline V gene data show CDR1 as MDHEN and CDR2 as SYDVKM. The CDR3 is CASSLFGGTYSNQPQHF. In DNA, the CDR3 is TGTGCCAGCAGTTTATTCGGGGGGACTTATAGCAATCAGCCCCAGCATTTT.

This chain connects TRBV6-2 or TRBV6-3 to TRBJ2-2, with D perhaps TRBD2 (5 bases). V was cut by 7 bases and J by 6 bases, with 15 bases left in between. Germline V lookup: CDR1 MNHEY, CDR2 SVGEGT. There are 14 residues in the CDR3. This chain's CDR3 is CASTRRMTAGELFF. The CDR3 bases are TGTGCCAGCACAAGGAGGATGACGGCCGGGGAGCTGTTTTTT.

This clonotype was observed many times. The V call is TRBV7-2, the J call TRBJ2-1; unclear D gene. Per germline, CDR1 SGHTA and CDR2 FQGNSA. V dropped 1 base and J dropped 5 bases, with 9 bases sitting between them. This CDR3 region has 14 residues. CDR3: CASSLGAGHNEQFF. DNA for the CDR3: TGTGCCAGCAGCTTAGGGGCAGGCCACAATGAGCAGTTCTTC.

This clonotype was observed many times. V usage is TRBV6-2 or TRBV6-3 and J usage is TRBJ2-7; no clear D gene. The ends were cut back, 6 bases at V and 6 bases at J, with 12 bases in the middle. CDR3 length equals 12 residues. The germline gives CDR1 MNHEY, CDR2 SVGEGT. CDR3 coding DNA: TGTGCCAGCAGAGACGCTGTTGGCGAGCAGTACGTC. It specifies CASRDAVGEQYV.

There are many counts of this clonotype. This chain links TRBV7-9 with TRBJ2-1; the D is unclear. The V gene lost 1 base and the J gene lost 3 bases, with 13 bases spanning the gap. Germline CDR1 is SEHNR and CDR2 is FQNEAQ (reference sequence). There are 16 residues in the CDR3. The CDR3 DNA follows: TGTGCCAGCAGCTTAGTCTCGCATCCAAGCTACAATGAGCAGTTCTTC. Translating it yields CASSLVSHPSYNEQFF.

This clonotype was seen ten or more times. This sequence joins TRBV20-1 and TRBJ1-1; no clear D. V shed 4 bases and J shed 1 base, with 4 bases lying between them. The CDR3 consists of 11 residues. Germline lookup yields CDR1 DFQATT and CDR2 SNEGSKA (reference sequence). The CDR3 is CSAKRNTEAFF. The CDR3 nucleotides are TGCAGTGCTAAAAGGAACACTGAAGCTTTCTTT.

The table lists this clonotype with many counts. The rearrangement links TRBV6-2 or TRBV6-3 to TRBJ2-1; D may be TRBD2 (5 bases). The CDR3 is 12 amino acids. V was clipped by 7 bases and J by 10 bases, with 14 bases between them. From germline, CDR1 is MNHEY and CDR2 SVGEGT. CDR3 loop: CASTDYRGEQFF. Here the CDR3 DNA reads TGTGCCAGCACTGACTACCGAGGGGAGCAGTTCTTC.

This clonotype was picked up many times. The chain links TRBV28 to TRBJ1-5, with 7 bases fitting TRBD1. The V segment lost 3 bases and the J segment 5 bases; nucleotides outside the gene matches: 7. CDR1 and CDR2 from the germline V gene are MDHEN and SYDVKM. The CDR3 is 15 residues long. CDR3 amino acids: CASSFEGQAYQPQHF. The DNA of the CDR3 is TGTGCCAGCAGTTTCGAAGGACAGGCCTATCAGCCCCAGCATTTT. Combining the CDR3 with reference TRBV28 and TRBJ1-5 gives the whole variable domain DVKVTQSSRYLVKRTGEKVFLECVQDMDHENMFWYRQDPGLGLRLIYFSYDVKMKEKGDIPEGYSVSREKKERFSLILESASTNQTSMYLCASSFEGQAYQPQHFGDGTRLSIL.

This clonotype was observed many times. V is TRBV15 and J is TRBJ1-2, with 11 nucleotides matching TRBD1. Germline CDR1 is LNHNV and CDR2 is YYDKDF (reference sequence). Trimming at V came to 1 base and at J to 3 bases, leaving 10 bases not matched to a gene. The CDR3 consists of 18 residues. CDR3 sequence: CATSRVLPGQGEDYGYTF. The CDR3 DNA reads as TGTGCCACCAGCAGAGTTCTTCCGGGACAGGGGGAAGACTATGGCTACACCTTC.

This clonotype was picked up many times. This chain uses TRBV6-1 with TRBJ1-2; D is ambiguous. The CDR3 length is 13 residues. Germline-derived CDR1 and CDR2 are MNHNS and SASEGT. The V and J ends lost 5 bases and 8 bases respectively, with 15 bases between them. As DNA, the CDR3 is TGTGCCAGCAGTTCCGGGATTTTTCAGGGCTACACCTTC. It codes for CASSSGIFQGYTF.

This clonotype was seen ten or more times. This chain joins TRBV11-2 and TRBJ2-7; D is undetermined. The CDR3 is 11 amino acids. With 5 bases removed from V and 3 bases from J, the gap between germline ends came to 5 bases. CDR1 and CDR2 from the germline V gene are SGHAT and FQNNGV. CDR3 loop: CASSKGYEQYF. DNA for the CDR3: TGTGCCAGCAGCAAGGGCTACGAGCAGTACTTC.

CDR3 sequence: CASSPGGIQETQYF. CDR3 DNA: TGTGCCAGCAGTCCTGGCGGAATTCAAGAGACCCAGTACTTC. The chain couples TRBV6-2 or TRBV6-3 to TRBJ2-5, with no clear D. From germline, CDR1 is MNHEY and CDR2 SVGEGT. With 5 bases removed from V and 2 bases from J, the gap between germline ends came to 12 bases. The CDR3 is made up of 14 amino acids.

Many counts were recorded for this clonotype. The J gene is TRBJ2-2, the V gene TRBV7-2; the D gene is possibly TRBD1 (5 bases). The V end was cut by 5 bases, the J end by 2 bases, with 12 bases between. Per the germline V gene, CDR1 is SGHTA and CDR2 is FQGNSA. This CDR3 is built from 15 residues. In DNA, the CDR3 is TGTGCCAGCAGCCCCCTGACAGAAAACACCGGGGAGCTGTTTTTT. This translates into CASSPLTENTGELFF.

CDR3 bases: TGTGCCAGCAGCTTATCGGCTCTCACGTATGAGCAGTTCTTC. The encoded protein is CASSLSALTYEQFF. The rearrangement uses TRBV7-2 and TRBJ2-1; D gene ambiguous. V dropped 2 bases and J dropped 8 bases, with 13 bases sitting between them. Looked up from germline, CDR1 is SGHTA and CDR2 is FQGNSA. The CDR3 loop spans 14 amino acids.

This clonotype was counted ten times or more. The CDR3 protein is CASSFLMRGGADTQYF. CDR3 coding DNA: TGTGCCAGCAGTTTTTTAATGAGGGGGGGTGCAGATACGCAGTATTTT. The J gene is TRBJ2-3, the V gene TRBV28; D might be TRBD2 (7 bases). CDR3 length: 16 residues. V was trimmed by 3 bases and J by 4 bases, leaving 17 bases between them. Germline V gene sequence: CDR1 MDHEN, CDR2 SYDVKM.

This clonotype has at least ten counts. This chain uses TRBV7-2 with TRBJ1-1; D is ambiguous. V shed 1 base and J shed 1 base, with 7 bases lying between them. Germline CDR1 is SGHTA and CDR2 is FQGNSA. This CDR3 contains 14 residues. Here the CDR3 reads CASSLGVRNTEAFF. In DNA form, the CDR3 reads TGTGCCAGCAGCTTAGGGGTTAGGAACACTGAAGCTTTCTTT.